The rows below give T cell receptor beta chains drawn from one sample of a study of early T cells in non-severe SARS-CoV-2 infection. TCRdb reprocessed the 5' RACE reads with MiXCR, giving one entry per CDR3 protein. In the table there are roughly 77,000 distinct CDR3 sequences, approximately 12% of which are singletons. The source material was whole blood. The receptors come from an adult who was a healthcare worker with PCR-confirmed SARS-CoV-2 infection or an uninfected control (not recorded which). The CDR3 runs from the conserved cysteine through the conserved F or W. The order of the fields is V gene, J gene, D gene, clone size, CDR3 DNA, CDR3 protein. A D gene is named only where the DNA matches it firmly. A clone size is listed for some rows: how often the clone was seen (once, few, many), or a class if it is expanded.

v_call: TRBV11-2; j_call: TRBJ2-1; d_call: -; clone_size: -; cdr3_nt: TGTGCCAGCAGCTTAGCCATCGATGAGCAGTTCTTC; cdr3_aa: CASSLAIDEQFF
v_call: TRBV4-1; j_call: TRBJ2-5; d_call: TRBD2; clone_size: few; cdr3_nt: TGCGCCAGCAGCCCCCGGCGGGGGGAAGAGACCCAGTACTTC; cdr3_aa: CASSPRRGEETQYF
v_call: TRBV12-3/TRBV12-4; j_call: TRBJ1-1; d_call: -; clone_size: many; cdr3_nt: TGTGCCAGCCTGGAAGGACGGAACACTGAAGCTTTCTTT; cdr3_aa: CASLEGRNTEAFF
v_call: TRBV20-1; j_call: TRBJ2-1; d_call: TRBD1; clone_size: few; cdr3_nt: TGCAGTGGGTTGCAGGGGGCGTACAATGAGCAGTTCTTC; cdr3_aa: CSGLQGAYNEQFF
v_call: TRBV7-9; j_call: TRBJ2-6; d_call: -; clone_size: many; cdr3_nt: TGTGCCAGCAGCTTAGCGGGTTTAGGATCTGGGGCCAACGTCCTGACTTTC; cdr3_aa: CASSLAGLGSGANVLTF
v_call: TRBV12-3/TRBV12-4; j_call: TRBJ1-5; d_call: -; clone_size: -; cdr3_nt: TGTGCCAGCAGTTTTGGAGGGGAGAATCAGCCCCAGCATTTT; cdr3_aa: CASSFGGENQPQHF
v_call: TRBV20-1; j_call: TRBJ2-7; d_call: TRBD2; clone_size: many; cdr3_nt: TGCAGTGCTGAGACTAGCGACCCGTCCTACGAGCAGTACTTC; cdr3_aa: CSAETSDPSYEQYF
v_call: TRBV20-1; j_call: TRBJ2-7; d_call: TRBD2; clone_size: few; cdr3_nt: TGCAGTGCGCCCTGGACTAGCGGGACCTACGAGCAGTACTTC; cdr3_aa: CSAPWTSGTYEQYF
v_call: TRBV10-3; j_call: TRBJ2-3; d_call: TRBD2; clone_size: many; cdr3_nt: TGTGCCATCAGTGAGTCAATATCTAGCGGGAGTAATACGCAGTATTTT; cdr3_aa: CAISESISSGSNTQYF
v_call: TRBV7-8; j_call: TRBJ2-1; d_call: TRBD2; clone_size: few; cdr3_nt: TGTGCCAGCAGCTTAGTAGCCCTAGCGGGAAGGGAGCAGTTCTTC; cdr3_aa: CASSLVALAGREQFF
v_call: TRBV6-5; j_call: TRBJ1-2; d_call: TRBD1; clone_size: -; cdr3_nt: TGTGCCAGCAGTTACTCGGACAGGAGCTATGGCTACACCTTC; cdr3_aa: CASSYSDRSYGYTF
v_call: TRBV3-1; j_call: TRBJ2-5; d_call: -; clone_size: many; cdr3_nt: TGTGCCAGCAGCCAGCTCAAACAGTACCAAGAGACCCAGTACTTC; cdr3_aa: CASSQLKQYQETQYF
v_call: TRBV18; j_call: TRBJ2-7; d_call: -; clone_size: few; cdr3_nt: TGTGCCAGCTCAGACGGCCCCTACGAGCAGTACTTC; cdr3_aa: CASSDGPYEQYF
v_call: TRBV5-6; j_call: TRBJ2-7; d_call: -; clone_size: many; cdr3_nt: TGTGCCAGCAGCTTCGGCAGGGATGAGTACGAGCAGTACTTC; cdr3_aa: CASSFGRDEYEQYF
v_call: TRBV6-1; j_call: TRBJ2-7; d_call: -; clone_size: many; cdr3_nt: TGTGCCAGCAGTGAAGCGGAGGGTTCCTACGAGCAGTACTTC; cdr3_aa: CASSEAEGSYEQYF
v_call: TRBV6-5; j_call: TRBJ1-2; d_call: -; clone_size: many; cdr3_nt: TGTGCCAGCAGTATTCCGGGGAGTGGCTACACCTTC; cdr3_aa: CASSIPGSGYTF
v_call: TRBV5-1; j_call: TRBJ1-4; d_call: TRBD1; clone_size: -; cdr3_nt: TGCGCCAGCAGCTCCGGTTACAGGGGAGCTAATGAAAAACTGTTTTTT; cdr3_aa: CASSSGYRGANEKLFF
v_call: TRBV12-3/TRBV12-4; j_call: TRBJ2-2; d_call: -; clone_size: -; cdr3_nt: TGTGCCAGCAGCCTTACTGGGGGGGAGCTGTTTTTT; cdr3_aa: CASSLTGGELFF
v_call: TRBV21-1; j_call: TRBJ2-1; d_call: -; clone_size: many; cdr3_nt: TGTGCCAGCCCTTACCAGGGGACCTACAATGAGCAGTTCTTC; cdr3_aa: CASPYQGTYNEQFF
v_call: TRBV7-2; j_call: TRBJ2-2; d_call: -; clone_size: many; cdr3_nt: TGTGCCAGCAGCCCCCGGAGGGCCGGGGAGCTGTTTTTT; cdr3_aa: CASSPRRAGELFF
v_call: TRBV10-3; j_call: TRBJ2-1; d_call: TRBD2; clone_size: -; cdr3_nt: TGTGCCATCAGTCCAGCGGGGGGGCGAGACAATGAGCAGTTCTTC; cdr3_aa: CAISPAGGRDNEQFF
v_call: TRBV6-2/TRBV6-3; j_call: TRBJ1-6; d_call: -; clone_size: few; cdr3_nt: TGTGCCAGCAGACGCCCACAGGGAGCTGGCCCGAGCCCCCTCCACTTT; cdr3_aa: CASRRPQGAGPSPLHF
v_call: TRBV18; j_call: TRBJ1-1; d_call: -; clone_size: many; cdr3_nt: TGTGCCAGCTCACCCCTCGAGGGGGGAAACACTGAAGCTTTCTTT; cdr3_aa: CASSPLEGGNTEAFF
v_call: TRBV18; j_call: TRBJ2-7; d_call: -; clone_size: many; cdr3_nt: TGTGCCAGCTCACCGCCCGGGACAACGACCTACGAGCAGTACTTC; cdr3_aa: CASSPPGTTTYEQYF
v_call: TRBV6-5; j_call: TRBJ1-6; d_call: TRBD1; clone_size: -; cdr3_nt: TGTGCCAGCAGACCAGGACAGGAAAATTCACCCCTCCACTTT; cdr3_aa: CASRPGQENSPLHF
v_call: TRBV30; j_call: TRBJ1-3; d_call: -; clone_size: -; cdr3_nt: TGTGCCTGGAGTGTAGGCGGCTCTGGAAACACCATATATTTT; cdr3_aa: CAWSVGGSGNTIYF
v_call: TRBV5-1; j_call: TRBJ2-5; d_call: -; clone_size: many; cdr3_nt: TGCGCCAGCAGGGTTGGACACGCGGAAGAGACCCAGTACTTC; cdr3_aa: CASRVGHAEETQYF
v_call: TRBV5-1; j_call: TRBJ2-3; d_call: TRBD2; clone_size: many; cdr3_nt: TGCGCCAGCAACCCGGCGGGAGCCCTTTTTGATACGCAGTATTTT; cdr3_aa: CASNPAGALFDTQYF
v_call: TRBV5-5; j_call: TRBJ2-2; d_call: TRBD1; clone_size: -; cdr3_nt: TGTGCCAGCAGCCTGGGACAGGGGTCTTCCGGGGAGCTGTTTTTT; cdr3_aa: CASSLGQGSSGELFF
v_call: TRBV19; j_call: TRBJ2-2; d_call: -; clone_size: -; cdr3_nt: TGTGCCAGTAGTATGGGACACCCCGGGGAGCTGTTTTTT; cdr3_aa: CASSMGHPGELFF
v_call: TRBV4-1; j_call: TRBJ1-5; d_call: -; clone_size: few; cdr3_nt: TGCGCCAGCAGCCAAGTATACAATCAGCCCCAGCATTTT; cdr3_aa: CASSQVYNQPQHF
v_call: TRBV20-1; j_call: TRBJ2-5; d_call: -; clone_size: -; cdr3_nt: TGCAGTGCTAGGGAGCCGGGGCAAGAGACCCAGTACTTC; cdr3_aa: CSAREPGQETQYF
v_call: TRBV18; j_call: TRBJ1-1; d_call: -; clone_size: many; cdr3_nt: TGTGCCAGCTCACGGACGGAATCGAACACTGAAGCTTTCTTT; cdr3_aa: CASSRTESNTEAFF